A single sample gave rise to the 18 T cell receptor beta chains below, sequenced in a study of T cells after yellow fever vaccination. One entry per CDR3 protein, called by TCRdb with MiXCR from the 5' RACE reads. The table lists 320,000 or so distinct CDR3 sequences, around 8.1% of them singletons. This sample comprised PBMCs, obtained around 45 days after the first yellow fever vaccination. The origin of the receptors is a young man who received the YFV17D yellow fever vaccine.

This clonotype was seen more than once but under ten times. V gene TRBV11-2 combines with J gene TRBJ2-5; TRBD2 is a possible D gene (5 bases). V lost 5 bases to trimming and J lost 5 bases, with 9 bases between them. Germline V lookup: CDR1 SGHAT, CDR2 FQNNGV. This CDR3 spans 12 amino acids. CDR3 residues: CASSGLWETQYF. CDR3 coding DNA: TGTGCCAGCAGCGGACTCTGGGAGACCCAGTACTTC.

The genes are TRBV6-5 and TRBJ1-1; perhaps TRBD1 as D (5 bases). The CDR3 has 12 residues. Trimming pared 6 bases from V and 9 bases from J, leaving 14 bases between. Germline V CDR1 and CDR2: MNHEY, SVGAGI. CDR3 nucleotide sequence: TGTGCCAGCAGCCCGATCGGGGGTAAAGCTTTCTTT. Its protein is CASSPIGGKAFF.

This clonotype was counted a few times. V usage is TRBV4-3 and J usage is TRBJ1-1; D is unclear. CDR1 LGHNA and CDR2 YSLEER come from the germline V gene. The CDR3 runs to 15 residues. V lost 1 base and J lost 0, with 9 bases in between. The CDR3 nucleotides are TGCGCCAGCAGCCAAGTTCAGAGAATGAACACTGAAGCTTTCTTT. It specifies CASSQVQRMNTEAFF.

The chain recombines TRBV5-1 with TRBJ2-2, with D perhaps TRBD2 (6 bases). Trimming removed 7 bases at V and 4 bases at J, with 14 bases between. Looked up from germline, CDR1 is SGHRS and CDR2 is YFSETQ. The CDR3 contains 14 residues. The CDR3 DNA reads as TGCGCCAGCGGAGGGACGGTTGGCACCGGGGAGCTGTTTTTT. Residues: CASGGTVGTGELFF.

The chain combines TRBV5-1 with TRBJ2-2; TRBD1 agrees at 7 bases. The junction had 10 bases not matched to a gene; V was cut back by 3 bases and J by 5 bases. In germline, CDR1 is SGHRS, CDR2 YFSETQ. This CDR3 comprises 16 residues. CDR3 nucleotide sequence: TGCGCCAGCAGCTCAACCGACAGGGTCGGTACCGGGGAGCTGTTTTTT. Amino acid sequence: CASSSTDRVGTGELFF.

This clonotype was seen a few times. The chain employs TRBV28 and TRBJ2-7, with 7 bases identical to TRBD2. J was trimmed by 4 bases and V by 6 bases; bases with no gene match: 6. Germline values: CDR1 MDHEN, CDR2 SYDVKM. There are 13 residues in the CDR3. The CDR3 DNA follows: TGTGCCAGCAGAGCGGGATTCCAGTACGAGCAGTACTTC. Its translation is CASRAGFQYEQYF.

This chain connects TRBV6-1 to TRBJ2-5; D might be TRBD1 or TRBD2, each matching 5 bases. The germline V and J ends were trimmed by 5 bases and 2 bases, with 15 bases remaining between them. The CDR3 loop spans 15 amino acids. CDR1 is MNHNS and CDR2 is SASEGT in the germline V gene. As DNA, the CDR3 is TGTGCCAGCAGTCATACACTAGGGGTTCAAGAGACCCAGTACTTC. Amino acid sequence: CASSHTLGVQETQYF.

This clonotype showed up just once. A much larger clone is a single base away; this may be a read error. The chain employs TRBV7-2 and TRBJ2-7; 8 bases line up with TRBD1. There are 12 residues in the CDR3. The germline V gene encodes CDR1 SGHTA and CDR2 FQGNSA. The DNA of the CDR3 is TGTGCCAGCAGCCGTTCAGGGGGCGACCAGTGCTTC. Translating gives CASSRSGGDQCF.

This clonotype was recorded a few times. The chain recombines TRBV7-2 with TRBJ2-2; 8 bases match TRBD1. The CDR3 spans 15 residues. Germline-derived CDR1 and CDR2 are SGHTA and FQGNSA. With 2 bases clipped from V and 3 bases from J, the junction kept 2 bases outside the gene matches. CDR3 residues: CASSLQGAHTGELFF. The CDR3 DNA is TGTGCCAGCAGCTTACAGGGGGCGCACACCGGGGAGCTGTTTTTT.

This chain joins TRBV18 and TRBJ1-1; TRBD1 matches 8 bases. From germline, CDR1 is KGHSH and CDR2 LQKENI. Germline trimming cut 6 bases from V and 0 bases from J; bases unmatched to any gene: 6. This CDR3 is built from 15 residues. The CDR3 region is CASSQQQGVNTEAFF. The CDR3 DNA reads TGTGCCAGCTCGCAACAACAGGGGGTGAACACTGAAGCTTTCTTT.

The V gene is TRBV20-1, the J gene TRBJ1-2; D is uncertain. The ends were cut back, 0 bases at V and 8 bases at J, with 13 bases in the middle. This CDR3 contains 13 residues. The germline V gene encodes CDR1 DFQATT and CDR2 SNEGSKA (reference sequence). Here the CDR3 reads CSARDRVARGYTF. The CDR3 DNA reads TGCAGTGCTAGAGATAGGGTGGCGAGGGGCTACACCTTC.

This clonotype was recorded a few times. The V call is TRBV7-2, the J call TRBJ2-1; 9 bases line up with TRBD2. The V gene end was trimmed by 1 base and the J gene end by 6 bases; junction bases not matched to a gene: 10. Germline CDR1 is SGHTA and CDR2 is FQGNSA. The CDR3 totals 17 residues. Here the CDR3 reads CASSLVQGGGAINEQFF. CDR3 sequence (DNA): TGTGCCAGCAGCTTAGTCCAAGGCGGGGGGGCAATCAATGAGCAGTTCTTC.

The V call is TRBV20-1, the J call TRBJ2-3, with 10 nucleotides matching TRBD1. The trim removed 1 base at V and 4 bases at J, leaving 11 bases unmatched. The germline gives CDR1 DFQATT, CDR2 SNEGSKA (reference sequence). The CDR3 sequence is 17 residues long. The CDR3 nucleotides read TGCAGTGCTAGAGCTACACCGGGACAGGGGTTATCAGATACGCAGTATTTT. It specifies CSARATPGQGLSDTQYF.

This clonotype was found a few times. For the CDR3, the DNA is TGTGCTAGTGGTTTGCGGACTAGCGGGGGCGGCGAGCAGTACGTC. It is translated as CASGLRTSGGGEQYV. J is TRBJ2-7 and V is TRBV12-5, with 13 positions matching TRBD2. The CDR3 runs 15 residues. Per the germline V gene, CDR1 is LGHNT and CDR2 is FRNRAP. Trimming took 2 bases from V and 6 from J; bases not matched to a gene: 4.

The chain's CDR3 is CASSTPQDSSYEQYF. The CDR3 DNA follows: TGTGCCAGCAGCACTCCCCAGGACAGTTCCTACGAGCAGTACTTC. The genes are TRBV7-9 and TRBJ2-7; possibly TRBD1 for D (6 bases). The CDR3 length is 15 residues. Trimming cost V 5 bases and J 1 base, with 15 bases left between them. CDR1 and CDR2 from the germline V gene are SEHNR and FQNEAQ (reference sequence).

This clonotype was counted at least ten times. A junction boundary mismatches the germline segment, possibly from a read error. The CDR3 DNA reads TGTGCCAGCAGTTTGGGGGGGCGGGATACGCAGTATTTT. Amino acids: CASSLGGRDTQYF. The chain uses TRBV5-1 and TRBJ2-3; possible D gene TRBD2, 7 bases. Germline V lookup: CDR1 SGHRS, CDR2 YFSETQ. The CDR3 has 13 residues.

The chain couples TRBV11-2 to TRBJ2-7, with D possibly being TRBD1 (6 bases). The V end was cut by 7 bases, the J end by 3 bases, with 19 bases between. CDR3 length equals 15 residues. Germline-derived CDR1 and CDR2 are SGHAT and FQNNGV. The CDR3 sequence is CASTFFQGPFYEQYF. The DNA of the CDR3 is TGTGCCAGCACCTTTTTCCAGGGGCCGTTCTACGAGCAGTACTTC.

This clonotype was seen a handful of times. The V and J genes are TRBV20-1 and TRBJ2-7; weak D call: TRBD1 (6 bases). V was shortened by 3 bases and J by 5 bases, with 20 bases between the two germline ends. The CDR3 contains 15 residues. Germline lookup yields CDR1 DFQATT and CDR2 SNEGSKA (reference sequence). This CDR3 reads CSASNRDTPRNEQYV. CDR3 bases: TGCAGTGCTAGCAACCGGGACACCCCTCGGAACGAGCAGTACGTC.